This T cell receptor (beta chain) appears in the sequencing data of a study of cytomegalovirus exposure and HLA in healthy donors. Study overall: The use of the same platform for the approximately 130 validation repertoires and the 550 to 850 first-cohort repertoires was reported by a later analysis.

Turning to this clone: Its antigen is currently unknown.

Assay used: immunoSEQ multiplex PCR; TCRdb lists only in-frame clones, some missing. The sample includes 150,000 to 170,000 clones, 75% to 90% of them seen just once. Study conclusions and caveats: Both high specificity and high sensitivity reportedly marked the classifier's diagnosis of cytomegalovirus status.

Germline V gene data show CDR1 as SGDLS and CDR2 as YYNGEE. The CDR3 runs to 17 residues. V shed 4 bases and J 1 base; nucleotides not matched to a gene: 10. The sample consisted of PBMCs. The chain links TRBV9 to TRBJ2-2; TRBD2 matches at 7 bases. The sequence derives from a young man in good health and CMV-seropositive. The DNA for the CDR3 is TGTGCCAGCAGCCCTTTGTCGGGGGGAGTGAACACCGGGGAGCTGTTTTTT. Amino acids: CASSPLSGGVNTGELFF.